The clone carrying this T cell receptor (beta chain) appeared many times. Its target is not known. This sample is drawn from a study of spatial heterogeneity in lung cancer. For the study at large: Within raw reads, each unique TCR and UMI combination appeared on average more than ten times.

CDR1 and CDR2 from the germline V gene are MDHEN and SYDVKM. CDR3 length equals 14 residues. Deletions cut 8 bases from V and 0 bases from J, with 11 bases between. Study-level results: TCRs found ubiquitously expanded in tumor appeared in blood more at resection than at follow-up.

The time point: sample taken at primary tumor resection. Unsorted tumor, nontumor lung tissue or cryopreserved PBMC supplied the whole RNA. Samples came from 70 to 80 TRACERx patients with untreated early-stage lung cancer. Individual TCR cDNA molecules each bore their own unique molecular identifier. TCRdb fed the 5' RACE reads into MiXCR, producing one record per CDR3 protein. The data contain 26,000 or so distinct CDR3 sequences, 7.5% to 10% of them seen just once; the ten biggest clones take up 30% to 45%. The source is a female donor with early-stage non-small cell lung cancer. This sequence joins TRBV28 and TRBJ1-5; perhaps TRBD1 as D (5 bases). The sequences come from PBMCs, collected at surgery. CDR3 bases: TGTGCCAGCCTTCGACAGTATAGCAATCAGCCCCAGCATTTT. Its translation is CASLRQYSNQPQHF.